This T cell receptor beta chain is drawn from a study of shared clonotypes between healthy human individuals. About the study: Donors were two women and a few men aged 18 to 49.

Clones were read by immunoSEQ multiplex PCR, and TCRdb kept only the in-frame ones, dropping some. The profile shows approximately 720,000 clones, 72% of them singletons. Germline CDR1 SNHLY, CDR2 FYNNEI. The CDR3 has 15 amino acids. With V trimmed by 7 bases and J by 6 bases, 11 bases remained unmatched. This sequence joins TRBV2 and TRBJ2-3; 9 bases fit TRBD2. Sequencing was performed on memory CD4+ T cells sorted from blood. Described subset: CD45RA-negative fraction. The sequence came from a woman in her thirties in good health. The CDR3 DNA follows: TGTGCCAGCACCGAAGGTAGCGGGAGATCCGATACGCAGTATTTT. Its protein is CASTEGSGRSDTQYF.